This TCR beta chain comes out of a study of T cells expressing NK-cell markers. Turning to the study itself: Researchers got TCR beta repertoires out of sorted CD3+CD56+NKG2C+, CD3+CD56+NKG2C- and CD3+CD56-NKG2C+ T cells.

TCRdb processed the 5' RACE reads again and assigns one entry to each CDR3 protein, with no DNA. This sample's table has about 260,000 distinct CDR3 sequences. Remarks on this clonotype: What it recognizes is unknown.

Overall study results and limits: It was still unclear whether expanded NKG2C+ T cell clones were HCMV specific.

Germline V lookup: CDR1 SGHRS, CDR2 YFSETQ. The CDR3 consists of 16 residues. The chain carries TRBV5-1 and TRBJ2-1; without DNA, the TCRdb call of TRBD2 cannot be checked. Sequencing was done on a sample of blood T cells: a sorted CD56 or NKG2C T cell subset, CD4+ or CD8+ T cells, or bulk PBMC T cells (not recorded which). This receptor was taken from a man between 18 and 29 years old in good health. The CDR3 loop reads CASSLGTSGKFDEQFF.